The rows below give T cell receptor beta chains drawn from one sample of a study of blood T cell repertoires in COVID-19. Data came from immunoSEQ multiplex PCR; TCRdb stores just in-frame clones and leaves some out. The repertoire has roughly 200,000 clones, approximately 86% of them found once; the top ten carry roughly 10%. The sequenced sample was peripheral blood. The receptors were gathered from a woman aged 45-59 years with COVID-19, enrolled during active disease. CDR3s include the opening cysteine and the closing phenylalanine or tryptophan. The D gene is left open where the match is weak. Clone size is not always given. Where it is, it says once, few, many or a class for expanded clones.

cdr3_length j_call d_call clone_size v_call cdr3_nt cdr3_aa
16 TRBJ2-1 NA few TRBV11-2 TGTGCCAGCAGCCTCCGGGGTACGAGCTCCTACAATGAGCAGTTCTTC CASSLRGTSSYNEQFF
13 TRBJ2-1 NA once TRBV6-5 TGTGCCAGCAGTCCCATTCTAGGCAATGAGCAGTTCTTC CASSPILGNEQFF
14 TRBJ1-5 NA NA TRBV19 TGTGCCAGTAGTATCCGCGTCACAGGGCAGCCCCAGCATTTT CASSIRVTGQPQHF
16 TRBJ2-3 NA NA TRBV10-3 TGTGCCATACGCATGTTCGGGTCAGGGGTCGGGGATACGCAGTATTTT CAIRMFGSGVGDTQYF
13 TRBJ1-4 NA NA TRBV5-5 TGTGCCAGCAGCTTGGAAGGGGGAGAAAAACTGTTTTTT CASSLEGGEKLFF
14 TRBJ1-1 NA NA TRBV5-3 TGTGCCAGAGCTTTCCGGGGGGAGAACACTGAAGCTTTCTTT CARAFRGENTEAFF
16 TRBJ1-1 NA few TRBV7-2 TGTGCCAGCAGTCAAATCCTTTTCCTGCGGGACACTGAAGCTTTCTTT CASSQILFLRDTEAFF
14 TRBJ1-2 TRBD1 NA TRBV6-5 TGTGCCAGCCGTCCAGGGGGCGGGGGAAATGGCTACACCTTC CASRPGGGGNGYTF
16 TRBJ1-2 TRBD1 once TRBV9 TGTGCCAGCAGCCTGGGACAGGGGACGAGTGCCGGGGGCTACACCTTC CASSLGQGTSAGGYTF
15 TRBJ2-7 TRBD1 NA TRBV7-2 TGTGCCAGCAGCCTGGCCTGGGACAGAGCCTACGAGCAGTACTTC CASSLAWDRAYEQYF